The present entry profiles one TCR beta chain with its context. The table came from immunoSEQ multiplex PCR; TCRdb's copy has only in-frame clones and leaves some out. The sample yields approximately 68,000 clones, 91% seen once. This record comes from a study of T cell changes during pregnancy in multiple sclerosis. The CDR3 contains 16 residues. The V gene's germline CDR1 is SGHRS and CDR2 YFSETQ. Trimming cost V 0 bases and J 2 bases, with 14 bases left between them. This receptor was obtained from a female donor in good health, enrolled as a control in a pregnancy study. The rearrangement joins TRBV5-1 to TRBJ1-2, with a tentative D call TRBD1 (6 bases). The input for sequencing was peripheral blood, taken in the third trimester of pregnancy. CDR3 protein: CASSLVSGVANYGYTF. DNA for the CDR3: TGCGCCAGCAGCTTGGTATCAGGGGTTGCCAACTATGGCTACACCTTC. The variable domain in full, completed from reference TRBV5-1 and TRBJ1-2, reads KAGVTQTPRYLIKTRGQQVTLSCSPISGHRSVSWYQQTPGQGLQFLFEYFSETQRNKGNFPGRFSGRQFSNSRSEMNVSTLELGDSALYLCASSLVSGVANYGYTFGSGTRLTVV.